This TCR beta chain was found in a study of blood T cell repertoires in COVID-19. The overall study: Samples representing acute and convalescent COVID-19 were sourced from the United States, Italy and Spain. The cDNA or gDNA used as material had been derived from T cells, B-cell-depleted T cells, or PBMCs.

V lost 5 bases, J lost 8 bases, and 18 bases lay in between. The germline V gene has CDR1 WSHSY and CDR2 SAAADI. This CDR3 contains 14 residues. In the source study's methods: Researchers report that nucleated cell counts were estimated from reference gene primer amplification. Sequencing used immunoSEQ multiplex PCR; TCRdb keeps in-frame clones, though not all of them. The V and J calls and clone size come from that table; D and trimming were worked out from the DNA. Among about 55,000 clones listed, roughly 85% were seen once. The origin of this receptor is a human donor in a cohort sampled during active COVID-19. J is TRBJ1-2 and V is TRBV10-2; D unresolved. Specimen: peripheral blood. CDR3 nucleotide sequence: TGCGCCAGCAGTCAAGCGGGGAGGGTATACGGCTACACCTTC. The encoded protein is CASSQAGRVYGYTF.